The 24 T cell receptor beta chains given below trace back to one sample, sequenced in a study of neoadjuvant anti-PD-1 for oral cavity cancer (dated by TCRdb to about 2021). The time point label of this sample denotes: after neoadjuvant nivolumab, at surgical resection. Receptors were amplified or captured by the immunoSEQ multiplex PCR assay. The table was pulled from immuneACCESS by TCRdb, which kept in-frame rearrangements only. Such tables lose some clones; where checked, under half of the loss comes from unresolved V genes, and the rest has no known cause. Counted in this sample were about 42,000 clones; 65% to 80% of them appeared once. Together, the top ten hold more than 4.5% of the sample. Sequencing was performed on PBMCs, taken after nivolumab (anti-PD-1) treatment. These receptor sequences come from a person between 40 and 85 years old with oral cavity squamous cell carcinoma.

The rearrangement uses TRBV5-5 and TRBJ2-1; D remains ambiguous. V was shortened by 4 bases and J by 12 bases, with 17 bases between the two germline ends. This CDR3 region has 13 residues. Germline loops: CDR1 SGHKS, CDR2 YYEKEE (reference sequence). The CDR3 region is CASSPHDVLGQFF. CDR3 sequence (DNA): TGTGCCAGCAGCCCCCACGACGTGTTAGGGCAGTTCTTC.

The CDR3 here is CASSLRGSRIGELFF. The CDR3 coding sequence is TGTGCCAGCAGCTTGAGGGGATCCCGAATCGGGGAGCTGTTTTTT. The chain has TRBV5-6 and TRBJ2-2, with TRBD1 as a possible D gene (5 bases). The V end was cut by 1 base, the J end by 7 bases, with 14 bases between. CDR3 length: 15 amino acids. Germline V CDR1 and CDR2: SGHDT, YYEEEE.

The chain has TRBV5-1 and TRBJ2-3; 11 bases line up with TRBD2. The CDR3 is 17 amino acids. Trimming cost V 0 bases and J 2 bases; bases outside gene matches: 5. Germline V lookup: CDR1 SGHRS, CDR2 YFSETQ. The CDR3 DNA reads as TGCGCCAGCAGCTTGGCAATAGCGGGGGGGAACACAGATACGCAGTATTTT. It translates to CASSLAIAGGNTDTQYF. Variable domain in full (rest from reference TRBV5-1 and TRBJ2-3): KAGVTQTPRYLIKTRGQQVTLSCSPISGHRSVSWYQQTPGQGLQFLFEYFSETQRNKGNFPGRFSGRQFSNSRSEMNVSTLELGDSALYLCASSLAIAGGNTDTQYFGPGTRLTVL.

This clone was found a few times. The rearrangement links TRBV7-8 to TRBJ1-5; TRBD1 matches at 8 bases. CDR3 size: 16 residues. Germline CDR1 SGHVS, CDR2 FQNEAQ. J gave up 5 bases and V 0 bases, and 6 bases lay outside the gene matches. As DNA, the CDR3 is TGTGCCAGCAGCTTAGCGGCCAGGGGGCTCCATCAGCCCCAGCATTTT. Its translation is CASSLAARGLHQPQHF.

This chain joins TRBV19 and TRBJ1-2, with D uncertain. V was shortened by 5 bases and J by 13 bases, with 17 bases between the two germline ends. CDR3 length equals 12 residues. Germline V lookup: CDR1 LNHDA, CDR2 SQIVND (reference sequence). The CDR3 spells CASSFLRETVTF. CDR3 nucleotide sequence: TGTGCCAGTAGTTTTTTACGGGAGACCGTCACCTTC.

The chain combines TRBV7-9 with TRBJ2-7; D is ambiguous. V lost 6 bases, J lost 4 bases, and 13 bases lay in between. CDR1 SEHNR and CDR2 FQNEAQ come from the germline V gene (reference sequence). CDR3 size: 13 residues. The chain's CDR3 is CASSVKSGYEQYF. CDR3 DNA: TGTGCCAGCAGTGTTAAAAGTGGGTACGAGCAGTACTTC.

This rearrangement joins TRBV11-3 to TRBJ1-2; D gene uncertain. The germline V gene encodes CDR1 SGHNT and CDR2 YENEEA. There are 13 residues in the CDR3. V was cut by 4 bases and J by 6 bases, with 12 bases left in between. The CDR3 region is CASSSPLGNGYTF. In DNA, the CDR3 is TGTGCCAGCAGCTCCCCTTTGGGAAATGGCTACACCTTC. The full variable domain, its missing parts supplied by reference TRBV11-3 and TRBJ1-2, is EAGVVQSPRYKIIEKKQPVAFWCNPISGHNTLYWYLQNLGQGPELLIRYENEEAVDDSQLPKDRFSAERLKGVDSTLKIQPAELGDSAVYLCASSSPLGNGYTFGSGTRLTVV.

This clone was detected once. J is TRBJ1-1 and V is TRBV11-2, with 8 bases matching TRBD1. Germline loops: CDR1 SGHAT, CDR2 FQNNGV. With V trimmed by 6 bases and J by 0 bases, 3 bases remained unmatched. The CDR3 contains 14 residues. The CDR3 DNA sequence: TGTGCCAGCAGGCGACAGGGGTTGAACACTGAAGCTTTCTTT. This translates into CASRRQGLNTEAFF.

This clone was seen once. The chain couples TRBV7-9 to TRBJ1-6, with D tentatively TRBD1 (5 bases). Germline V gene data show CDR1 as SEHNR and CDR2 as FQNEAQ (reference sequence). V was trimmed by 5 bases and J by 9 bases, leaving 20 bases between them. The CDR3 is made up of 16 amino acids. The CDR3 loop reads CASSQGIRGFASPLHF. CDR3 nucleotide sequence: TGTGCCAGCAGCCAAGGGATAAGGGGCTTCGCTTCACCCCTCCACTTT.

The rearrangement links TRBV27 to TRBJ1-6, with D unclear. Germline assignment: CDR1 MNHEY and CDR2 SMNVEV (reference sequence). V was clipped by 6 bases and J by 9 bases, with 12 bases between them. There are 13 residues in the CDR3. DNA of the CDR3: TGTGCCAGCAGCCCAAAGTCCACTTCACCCCTCCACTTT. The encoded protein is CASSPKSTSPLHF.

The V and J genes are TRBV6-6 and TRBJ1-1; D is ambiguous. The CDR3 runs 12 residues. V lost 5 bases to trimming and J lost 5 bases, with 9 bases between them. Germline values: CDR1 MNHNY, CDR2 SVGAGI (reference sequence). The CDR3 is CASSRGGTEAFF. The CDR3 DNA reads TGTGCCAGCAGTCGCGGAGGGACTGAAGCTTTCTTT.

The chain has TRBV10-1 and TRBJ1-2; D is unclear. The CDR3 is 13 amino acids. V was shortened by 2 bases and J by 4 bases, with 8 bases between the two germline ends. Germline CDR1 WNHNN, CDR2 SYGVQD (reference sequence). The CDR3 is CASSEGSGYGYTF. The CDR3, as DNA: TGCGCCAGCAGTGAGGGTTCGGGCTATGGCTACACCTTC.

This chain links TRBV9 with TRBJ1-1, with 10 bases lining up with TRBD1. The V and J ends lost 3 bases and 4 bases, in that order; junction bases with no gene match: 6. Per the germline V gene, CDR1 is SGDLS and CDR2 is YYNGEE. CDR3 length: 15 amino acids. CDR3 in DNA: TGTGCCAGCAGCGCAGGGGGACAGGGGCTCACTGAAGCTTTCTTT. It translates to CASSAGGQGLTEAFF.

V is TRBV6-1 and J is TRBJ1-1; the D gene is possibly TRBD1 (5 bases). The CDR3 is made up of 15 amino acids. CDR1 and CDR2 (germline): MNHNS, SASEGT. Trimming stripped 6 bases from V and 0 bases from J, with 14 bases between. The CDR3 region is CASRGGRALNTEAFF. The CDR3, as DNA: TGTGCCAGCAGGGGGGGACGGGCCTTGAACACTGAAGCTTTCTTT.

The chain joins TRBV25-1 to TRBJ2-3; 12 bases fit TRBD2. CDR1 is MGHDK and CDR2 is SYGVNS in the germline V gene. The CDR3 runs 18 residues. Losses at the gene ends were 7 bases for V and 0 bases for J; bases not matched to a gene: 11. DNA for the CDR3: TGTGCCAGCATAGGACTAGCGGGGACCCACCTGAGCACAGATACGCAGTATTTT. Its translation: CASIGLAGTHLSTDTQYF. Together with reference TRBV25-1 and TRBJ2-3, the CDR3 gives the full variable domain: EADIYQTPRYLVIGTGKKITLECSQTMGHDKMYWYQQDPGMELHLIHYSYGVNSTEKGDLSSESTVSRIRTEHFPLTLESARPSHTSQYLCASIGLAGTHLSTDTQYFGPGTRLTVL.

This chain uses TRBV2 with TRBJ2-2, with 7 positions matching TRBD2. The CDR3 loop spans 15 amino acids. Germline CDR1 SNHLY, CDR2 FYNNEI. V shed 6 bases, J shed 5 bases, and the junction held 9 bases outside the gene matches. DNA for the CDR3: TGTGCCAGCAGGGGGGGACTACCTCAGACCGGGGAGCTGTTTTTT. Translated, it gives CASRGGLPQTGELFF.

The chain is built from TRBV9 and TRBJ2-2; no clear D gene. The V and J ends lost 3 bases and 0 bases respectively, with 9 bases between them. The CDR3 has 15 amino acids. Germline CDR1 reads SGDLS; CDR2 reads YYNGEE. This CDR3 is CASSAGRSNTGELFF. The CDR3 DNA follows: TGTGCCAGCAGCGCTGGGCGTTCGAACACCGGGGAGCTGTTTTTT.

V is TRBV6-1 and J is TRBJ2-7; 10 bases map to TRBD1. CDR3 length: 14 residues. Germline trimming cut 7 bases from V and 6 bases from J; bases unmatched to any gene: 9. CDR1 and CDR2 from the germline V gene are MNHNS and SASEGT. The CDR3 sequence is CASIFDRGQGEQYF. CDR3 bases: TGTGCCAGCATTTTCGACAGGGGGCAAGGCGAGCAGTACTTC.

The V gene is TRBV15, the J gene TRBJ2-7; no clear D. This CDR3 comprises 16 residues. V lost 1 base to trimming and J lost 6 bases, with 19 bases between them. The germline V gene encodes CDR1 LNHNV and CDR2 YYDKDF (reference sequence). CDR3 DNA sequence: TGTGCCACCAGCAGAGTCCTTGGATCGTTCTCGGGCGAGCAGTACTTC. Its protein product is CATSRVLGSFSGEQYF.

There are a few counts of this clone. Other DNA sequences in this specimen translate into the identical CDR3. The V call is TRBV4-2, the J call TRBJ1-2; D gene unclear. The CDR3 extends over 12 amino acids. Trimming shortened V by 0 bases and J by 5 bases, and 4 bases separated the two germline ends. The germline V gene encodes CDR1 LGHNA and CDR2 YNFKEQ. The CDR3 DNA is TGTGCCAGCAGCCAAGACGCATATGGCTACACCTTC. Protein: CASSQDAYGYTF.

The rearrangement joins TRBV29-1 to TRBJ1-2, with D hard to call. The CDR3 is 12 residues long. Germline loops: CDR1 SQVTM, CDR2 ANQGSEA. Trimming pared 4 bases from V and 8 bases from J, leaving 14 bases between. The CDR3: CSVVWLQWGYTF. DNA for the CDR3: TGCAGCGTTGTATGGCTTCAGTGGGGCTACACCTTC.

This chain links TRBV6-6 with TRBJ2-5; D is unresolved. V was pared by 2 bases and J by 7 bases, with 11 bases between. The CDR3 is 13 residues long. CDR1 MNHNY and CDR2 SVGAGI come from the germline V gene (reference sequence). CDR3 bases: TGTGCCAGCAGTTACGGGATTGATGGGACCCAGTACTTC. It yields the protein CASSYGIDGTQYF.

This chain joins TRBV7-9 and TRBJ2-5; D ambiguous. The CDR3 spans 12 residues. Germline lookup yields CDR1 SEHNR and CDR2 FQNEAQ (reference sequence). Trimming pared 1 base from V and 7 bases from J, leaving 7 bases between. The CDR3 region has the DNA TGTGCCAGCAGCTTAGGAGGTGGGACCCAGTACTTC. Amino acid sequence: CASSLGGGTQYF.

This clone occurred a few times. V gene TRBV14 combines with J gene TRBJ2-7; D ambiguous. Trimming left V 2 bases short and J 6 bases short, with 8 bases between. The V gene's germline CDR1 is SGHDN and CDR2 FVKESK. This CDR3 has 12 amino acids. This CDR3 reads CASSQLSLEQYF. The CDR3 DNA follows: TGTGCCAGCAGCCAATTATCGCTCGAGCAGTACTTC.